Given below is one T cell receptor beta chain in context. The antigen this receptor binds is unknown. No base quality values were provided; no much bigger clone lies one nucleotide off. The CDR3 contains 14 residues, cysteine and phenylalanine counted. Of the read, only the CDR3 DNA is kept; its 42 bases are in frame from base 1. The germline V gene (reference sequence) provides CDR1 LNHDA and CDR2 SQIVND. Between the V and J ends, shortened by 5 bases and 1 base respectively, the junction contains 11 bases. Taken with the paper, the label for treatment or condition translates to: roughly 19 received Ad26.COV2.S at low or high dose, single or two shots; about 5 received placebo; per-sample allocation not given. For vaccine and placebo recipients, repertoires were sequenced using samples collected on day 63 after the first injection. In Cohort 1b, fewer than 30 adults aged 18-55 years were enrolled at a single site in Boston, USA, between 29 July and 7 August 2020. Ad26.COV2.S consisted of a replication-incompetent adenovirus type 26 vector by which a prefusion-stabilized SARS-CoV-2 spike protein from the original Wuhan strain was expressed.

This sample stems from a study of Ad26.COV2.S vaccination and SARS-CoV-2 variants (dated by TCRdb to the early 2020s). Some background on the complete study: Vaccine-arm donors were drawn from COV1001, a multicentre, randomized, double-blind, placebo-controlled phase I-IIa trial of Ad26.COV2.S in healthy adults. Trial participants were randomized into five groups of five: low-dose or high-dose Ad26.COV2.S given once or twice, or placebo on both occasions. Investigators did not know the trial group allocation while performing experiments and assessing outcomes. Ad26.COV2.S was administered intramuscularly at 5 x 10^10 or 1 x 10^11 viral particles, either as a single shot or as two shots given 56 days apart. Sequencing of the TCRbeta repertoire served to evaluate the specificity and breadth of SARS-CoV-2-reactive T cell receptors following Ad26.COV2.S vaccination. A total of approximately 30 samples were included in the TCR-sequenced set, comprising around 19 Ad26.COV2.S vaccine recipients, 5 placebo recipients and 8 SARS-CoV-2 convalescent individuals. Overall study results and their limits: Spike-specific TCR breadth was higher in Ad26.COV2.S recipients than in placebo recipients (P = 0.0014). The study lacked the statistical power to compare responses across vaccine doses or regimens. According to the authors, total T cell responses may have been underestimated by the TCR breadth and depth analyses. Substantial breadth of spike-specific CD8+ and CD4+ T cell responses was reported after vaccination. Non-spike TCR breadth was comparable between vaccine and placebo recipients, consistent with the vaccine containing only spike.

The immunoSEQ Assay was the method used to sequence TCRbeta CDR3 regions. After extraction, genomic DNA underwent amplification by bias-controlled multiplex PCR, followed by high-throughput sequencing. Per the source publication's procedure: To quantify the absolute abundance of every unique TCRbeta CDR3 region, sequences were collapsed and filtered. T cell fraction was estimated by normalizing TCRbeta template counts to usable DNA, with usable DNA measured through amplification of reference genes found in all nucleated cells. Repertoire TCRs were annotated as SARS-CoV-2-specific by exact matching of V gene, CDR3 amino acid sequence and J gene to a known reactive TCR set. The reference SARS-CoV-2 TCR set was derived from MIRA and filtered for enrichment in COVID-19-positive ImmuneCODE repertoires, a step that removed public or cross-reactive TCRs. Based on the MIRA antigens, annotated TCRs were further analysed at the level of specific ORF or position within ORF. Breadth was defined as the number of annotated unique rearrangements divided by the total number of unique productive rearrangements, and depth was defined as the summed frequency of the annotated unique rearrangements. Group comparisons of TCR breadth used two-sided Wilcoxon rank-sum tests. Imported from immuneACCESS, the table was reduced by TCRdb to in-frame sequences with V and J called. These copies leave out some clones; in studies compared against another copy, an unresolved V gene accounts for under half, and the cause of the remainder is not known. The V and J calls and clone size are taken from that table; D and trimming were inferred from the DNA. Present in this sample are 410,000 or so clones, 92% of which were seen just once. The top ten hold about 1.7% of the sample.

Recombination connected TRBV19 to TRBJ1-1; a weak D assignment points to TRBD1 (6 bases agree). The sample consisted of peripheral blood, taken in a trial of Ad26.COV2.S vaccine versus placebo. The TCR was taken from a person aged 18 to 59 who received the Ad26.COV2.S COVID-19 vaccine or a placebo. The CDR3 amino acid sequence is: CASSLWTENTEAFF. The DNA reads TGTGCCAGTAGTTTATGGACAGAGAACACTGAAGCTTTCTTT.